Listed below are T cell receptor beta chains from one sample, sequenced in a study of siplizumab effects on memory and regulatory T cells. Some clones are missing from TCRdb's copy, which holds only in-frame ones; the method was immunoSEQ multiplex PCR. This sample has fewer than 85,000 clones; 87% occur once, and the top ten carry roughly 1.4%. The sample consisted of Tregs sorted from blood. These receptors were obtained from a human donor in good health. Both conserved end residues are part of each CDR3. Each record gives: V gene, J gene, D gene, clone size, CDR3 protein, CDR3 DNA. D genes are given only for firm matches. Not every row has a clone size; where given, it reads once, few, many or a size class.

V gene: TRBV5-1
J gene: TRBJ2-5
D gene: .
clone size: once
CDR3 protein: CASTLQGEETQYF
CDR3 DNA: TGCGCCAGCACCCTCCAGGGAGAAGAGACCCAGTACTTC

V gene: TRBV28
J gene: TRBJ2-1
D gene: .
clone size: .
CDR3 protein: CASLRRRDFYNEQFF
CDR3 DNA: TGTGCCAGTCTCCGACGACGGGACTTCTACAATGAGCAGTTCTTC

V gene: TRBV19
J gene: TRBJ2-5
D gene: .
clone size: .
CDR3 protein: CASRGASGLIGETQYF
CDR3 DNA: TGTGCCAGTAGGGGGGCTAGCGGACTGATCGGGGAGACCCAGTACTTC

V gene: TRBV18
J gene: TRBJ1-1
D gene: .
clone size: .
CDR3 protein: CASSPRKGMNTEAFF
CDR3 DNA: TGTGCCAGCTCACCACGGAAGGGCATGAACACTGAAGCTTTCTTT

V gene: TRBV5-1
J gene: TRBJ2-7
D gene: TRBD1
clone size: .
CDR3 protein: CASSPFQGAASEQYF
CDR3 DNA: TGCGCCAGCAGCCCCTTCCAGGGGGCGGCGTCCGAGCAGTACTTC

V gene: TRBV5-6
J gene: TRBJ1-1
D gene: .
clone size: .
CDR3 protein: CASSFVLTNTEAFF
CDR3 DNA: TGTGCCAGCAGCTTTGTACTGACGAACACTGAAGCTTTCTTT

V gene: TRBV7-9
J gene: TRBJ1-3
D gene: TRBD1
clone size: .
CDR3 protein: CASSQWDRVGNTIYF
CDR3 DNA: TGTGCCAGCAGCCAATGGGACAGGGTGGGAAACACCATATATTTT

V gene: TRBV10-3
J gene: TRBJ2-6
D gene: .
clone size: many
CDR3 protein: CATLSSGANVLTF
CDR3 DNA: TGTGCCACTCTGAGCTCTGGGGCCAACGTCCTGACTTTC

V gene: TRBV7-2
J gene: TRBJ2-5
D gene: TRBD2
clone size: .
CDR3 protein: CASSHRLAGRGETQYF
CDR3 DNA: TGTGCCAGCAGTCACCGACTAGCGGGGCGGGGGGAGACCCAGTACTTC

V gene: TRBV19
J gene: TRBJ1-5
D gene: .
clone size: .
CDR3 protein: CASSMSSNQPQHF
CDR3 DNA: TGTGCCAGTAGTATGAGTAGCAATCAGCCCCAGCATTTT

V gene: TRBV19
J gene: TRBJ1-2
D gene: .
clone size: .
CDR3 protein: CASTSHALAQGYYYGYTF
CDR3 DNA: TGTGCCAGTACCAGCCACGCTCTAGCCCAGGGTTACTACTATGGCTACACCTTC

V gene: TRBV2
J gene: TRBJ2-3
D gene: .
clone size: .
CDR3 protein: CASSTQYF
CDR3 DNA: TGTGCCAGCAGTACGCAGTATTTT

V gene: TRBV29-1
J gene: TRBJ1-2
D gene: TRBD1
clone size: .
CDR3 protein: CSVGQGAVYGYTF
CDR3 DNA: TGCAGCGTTGGACAGGGGGCCGTCTATGGCTACACCTTC

V gene: TRBV4-1
J gene: TRBJ1-1
D gene: .
clone size: .
CDR3 protein: CASSQDLLARVTTEAFF
CDR3 DNA: TGCGCCAGCAGCCAAGATCTTTTAGCGAGGGTAACAACAGAGGCTTTCTTT

V gene: TRBV15
J gene: TRBJ2-2
D gene: .
clone size: .
CDR3 protein: CATSRDPVGELFF
CDR3 DNA: TGTGCCACCAGCAGAGATCCGGTTGGGGAGCTGTTTTTT

V gene: TRBV30
J gene: TRBJ2-1
D gene: .
clone size: .
CDR3 protein: CAWSLWTVYNEQFF
CDR3 DNA: TGTGCCTGGAGTCTATGGACAGTCTACAATGAGCAGTTCTTC

V gene: TRBV5-1
J gene: TRBJ2-7
D gene: .
clone size: .
CDR3 protein: CASSIRDAGYEQYF
CDR3 DNA: TGCGCCAGCAGCATAAGGGATGCCGGGTACGAGCAGTACTTC

V gene: TRBV10-3
J gene: TRBJ1-1
D gene: .
clone size: .
CDR3 protein: CAIRQGENTEAFF
CDR3 DNA: TGTGCCATCAGACAGGGAGAGAACACTGAAGCTTTCTTT

V gene: TRBV7-9
J gene: TRBJ1-1
D gene: .
clone size: once
CDR3 protein: CASSLRGPTEAFF
CDR3 DNA: TGTGCCAGCAGCTTAAGGGGACCCACTGAAGCTTTCTTT

V gene: TRBV12-5
J gene: TRBJ2-1
D gene: .
clone size: .
CDR3 protein: CASGFNRAFNEQFF
CDR3 DNA: TGTGCTAGTGGCTTTAACCGGGCCTTCAATGAGCAGTTCTTC

V gene: TRBV6-5
J gene: TRBJ1-4
D gene: .
clone size: .
CDR3 protein: CASSPRRSGGEKLFF
CDR3 DNA: TGTGCCAGCAGCCCACGTAGGAGTGGTGGGGAAAAACTGTTTTTT

V gene: TRBV6-1
J gene: TRBJ1-2
D gene: .
clone size: .
CDR3 protein: CASSGGKGQSYGYTF
CDR3 DNA: TGTGCCAGCAGTGGAGGGAAGGGACAAAGCTATGGCTACACCTTC

V gene: TRBV2
J gene: TRBJ1-5
D gene: .
clone size: .
CDR3 protein: CASRGRGLGAQHF
CDR3 DNA: TGTGCCAGCAGGGGGCGCGGGTTAGGGGCCCAGCATTTT

V gene: TRBV6-4
J gene: TRBJ1-2
D gene: TRBD1
clone size: .
CDR3 protein: CASSDAPGQGRGYTF
CDR3 DNA: TGTGCCAGCAGTGACGCCCCGGGACAGGGTAGAGGCTACACCTTC

V gene: TRBV6-5
J gene: TRBJ1-5
D gene: .
clone size: .
CDR3 protein: CASRGGINQPQHF
CDR3 DNA: TGTGCCAGCAGGGGAGGGATCAATCAGCCCCAGCATTTT

V gene: TRBV11-2
J gene: TRBJ2-1
D gene: TRBD1
clone size: .
CDR3 protein: CASSPGRRDRANNEQFF
CDR3 DNA: TGTGCCAGCAGCCCGGGCCGCCGGGACAGGGCCAACAATGAGCAGTTCTTC

V gene: TRBV6-5
J gene: TRBJ1-2
D gene: TRBD1
clone size: .
CDR3 protein: CASSWDRGYGYTF
CDR3 DNA: TGTGCCAGCAGTTGGGACAGGGGCTATGGCTACACCTTC

V gene: TRBV5-4
J gene: TRBJ2-5
D gene: TRBD2
clone size: .
CDR3 protein: CASSLFGGAETQYF
CDR3 DNA: TGTGCCAGCAGCTTGTTCGGGGGGGCGGAGACCCAGTACTTC

V gene: TRBV18
J gene: TRBJ1-6
D gene: .
clone size: .
CDR3 protein: CASSPGSSYNSPLHF
CDR3 DNA: TGTGCCAGCTCCCCCGGGAGCTCCTATAATTCACCCCTCCACTTT

V gene: TRBV7-2
J gene: TRBJ2-1
D gene: .
clone size: .
CDR3 protein: CASSPAVTLVLSYNEQFF
CDR3 DNA: TGTGCCAGCAGCCCTGCCGTAACACTAGTCCTCTCCTACAATGAGCAGTTCTTC

V gene: TRBV7-6
J gene: TRBJ1-2
D gene: .
clone size: .
CDR3 protein: CASSQQRPGATNYGYTF
CDR3 DNA: TGTGCCAGCAGCCAACAACGGCCAGGGGCTACTAACTATGGCTACACCTTC

V gene: TRBV28
J gene: TRBJ2-3
D gene: TRBD2
clone size: once
CDR3 protein: CASTRGGTDTQYF
CDR3 DNA: TGTGCCAGCACTCGCGGGGGAACAGATACGCAGTATTTT

V gene: TRBV11-2
J gene: TRBJ2-3
D gene: TRBD2
clone size: .
CDR3 protein: CASSKQPGLAGNTDTQYF
CDR3 DNA: TGTGCCAGCAGCAAGCAACCAGGACTAGCGGGGAACACAGATACGCAGTATTTT

V gene: TRBV5-1
J gene: TRBJ2-1
D gene: TRBD2
clone size: .
CDR3 protein: CASSQGTSGGNEQFF
CDR3 DNA: TGCGCCAGCAGCCAAGGGACTAGCGGGGGGAATGAGCAGTTCTTC

V gene: TRBV28
J gene: TRBJ2-1
D gene: TRBD2
clone size: .
CDR3 protein: CASSFLAGQFNEQFF
CDR3 DNA: TGTGCCAGCAGTTTTCTAGCGGGCCAGTTCAATGAGCAGTTCTTC

V gene: TRBV18
J gene: TRBJ2-4
D gene: .
clone size: few
CDR3 protein: CASSPAGQGGNIQYF
CDR3 DNA: TGTGCCAGCTCACCCGCCGGCCAGGGCGGGAACATTCAGTACTTC

V gene: TRBV12-5
J gene: TRBJ2-5
D gene: .
clone size: .
CDR3 protein: CASGFFGAETQYF
CDR3 DNA: TGTGCTAGTGGTTTCTTTGGGGCAGAGACCCAGTACTTC

V gene: TRBV15
J gene: TRBJ1-1
D gene: .
clone size: .
CDR3 protein: CATSRVDKTEAFF
CDR3 DNA: TGTGCCACCAGCAGGGTGGACAAGACTGAAGCTTTCTTT

V gene: TRBV11-2
J gene: TRBJ1-3
D gene: .
clone size: few
CDR3 protein: CASSFQGPGSSGNTIYF
CDR3 DNA: TGTGCCAGCAGCTTCCAAGGGCCAGGTTCCTCTGGAAACACCATATATTTT

V gene: TRBV5-1
J gene: TRBJ2-1
D gene: TRBD2
clone size: .
CDR3 protein: CASSSREEGGNEQFF
CDR3 DNA: TGCGCCAGCAGCTCACGAGAGGAGGGAGGGAATGAGCAGTTCTTC

V gene: TRBV11-2
J gene: TRBJ1-2
D gene: .
clone size: .
CDR3 protein: CASSLNIGRQRIYGYTF
CDR3 DNA: TGTGCCAGCAGCTTAAATATAGGCCGGCAGAGGATCTATGGCTACACCTTC

V gene: TRBV5-4
J gene: TRBJ2-7
D gene: .
clone size: few
CDR3 protein: CASSLDASSYEQYF
CDR3 DNA: TGTGCCAGCAGCTTGGACGCTTCCTCCTACGAGCAGTACTTC

V gene: TRBV7-7
J gene: TRBJ1-1
D gene: .
clone size: .
CDR3 protein: CASSFVAGGEAFF
CDR3 DNA: TGTGCCAGCAGCTTCGTTGCAGGCGGTGAAGCTTTCTTT

V gene: TRBV7-2
J gene: TRBJ2-7
D gene: TRBD1
clone size: .
CDR3 protein: CASSFTGGTGYEQYF
CDR3 DNA: TGTGCCAGCAGCTTCACAGGGGGGACTGGGTACGAGCAGTACTTC

V gene: TRBV9
J gene: TRBJ1-5
D gene: .
clone size: few
CDR3 protein: CASSVGDQPQHF
CDR3 DNA: TGTGCCAGCAGCGTAGGTGATCAGCCCCAGCATTTT

V gene: TRBV20-1
J gene: TRBJ1-1
D gene: TRBD1
clone size: few
CDR3 protein: CSVPQGRITFF
CDR3 DNA: TGCAGTGTTCCACAGGGGAGAATAACTTTCTTT

V gene: TRBV25-1
J gene: TRBJ2-5
D gene: TRBD2
clone size: .
CDR3 protein: CASSEYLTAGGETQYF
CDR3 DNA: TGTGCCAGCAGTGAATATCTTACAGCGGGGGGCGAGACCCAGTACTTC

V gene: TRBV28
J gene: TRBJ2-3
D gene: TRBD1
clone size: .
CDR3 protein: CASSLAQGQITDTQYF
CDR3 DNA: TGTGCCAGCAGTTTAGCGCAGGGACAGATCACAGATACGCAGTATTTT

V gene: TRBV5-1
J gene: TRBJ2-3
D gene: TRBD2
clone size: .
CDR3 protein: CATRGSGGTDTQYF
CDR3 DNA: TGCGCCACCAGGGGTAGCGGGGGAACAGATACGCAGTATTTT